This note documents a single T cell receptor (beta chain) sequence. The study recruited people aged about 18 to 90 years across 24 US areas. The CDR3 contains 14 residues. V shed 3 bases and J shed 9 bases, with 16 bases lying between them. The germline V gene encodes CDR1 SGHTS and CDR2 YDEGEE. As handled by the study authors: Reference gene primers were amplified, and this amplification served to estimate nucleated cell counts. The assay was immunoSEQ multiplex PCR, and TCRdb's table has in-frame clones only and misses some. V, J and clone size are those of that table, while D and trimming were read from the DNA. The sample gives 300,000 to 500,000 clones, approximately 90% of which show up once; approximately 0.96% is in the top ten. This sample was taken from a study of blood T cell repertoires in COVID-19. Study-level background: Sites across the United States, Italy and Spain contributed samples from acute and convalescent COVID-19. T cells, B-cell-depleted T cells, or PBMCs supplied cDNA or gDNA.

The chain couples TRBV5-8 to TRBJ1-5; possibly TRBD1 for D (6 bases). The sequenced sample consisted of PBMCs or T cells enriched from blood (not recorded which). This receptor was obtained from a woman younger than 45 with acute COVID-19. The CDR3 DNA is TGTGCCAGCAGCTCTGAACAGGGTTCACGGCCCCAGCATTTT. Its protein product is CASSSEQGSRPQHF.